This TCR beta chain is from a study of T cells in Graves' hyperthyroidism and ophthalmopathy. For the study at large: Pretreatment peripheral blood was obtained at initial diagnosis. Whole-study findings and limits: Model output signaled ophthalmopathy a median about 6.3 months ahead of onset.

RNA transcripts yielded amplified TCR beta CDR3 regions. The study used the HTBI primer set for a first-round RT-PCR of the TCR CDR3. MiXCR, applied by TCRdb to the multiplex PCR reads, yields one record per CDR3 protein. The table has fewer than 400,000 distinct CDR3 sequences, roughly 25% seen once. Per germline, CDR1 ENHRY and CDR2 SYGVKD. V lost 0 bases and J lost 0; bases outside the gene matches: 1. There are 16 residues in the CDR3. Patients having uncontrolled infection, another autoimmune disease, pregnancy or lactation were not included. The authors obtained PBMCs from over 8.5 ml of fresh peripheral blood. A note on this clonotype: Antigen: not known.

V and J are TRBV10-3 and TRBJ1-1; 10 bases are shared with TRBD1. Sequencing was carried out using blood. The clonotype originates from a man in his fifties with Graves' hyperthyroidism. The CDR3 nucleotides are TGTGCCATCAGTGAGTCGGGACAGGGGATGAACACTGAAGCTTTCTTT. Translating it yields CAISESGQGMNTEAFF.